The 11 T cell receptor beta chains presented below share a single source sample, sequenced in a study of T cell responses to AZD1222 COVID-19 vaccine. Profiling relied on immunoSEQ multiplex PCR, and the TCRdb table lists in-frame clones only, not all of them. The sample carries roughly 140,000 clones, roughly 90% recorded once. This specimen consisted of peripheral blood, obtained on day 0 of AZD1222 vaccination. These receptors all come from an adult in good health.

This clone was seen once. The chain links TRBV19 to TRBJ1-1, with D possibly matching TRBD1 (5 bases). Per germline, CDR1 LNHDA and CDR2 SQIVND (reference sequence). This CDR3 is built from 15 residues. V was pared by 3 bases and J by 6 bases, with 17 bases between. The CDR3 is CASSISGGIRAEAFF. As DNA, the CDR3 is TGTGCCAGTAGTATTAGCGGGGGGATTCGAGCTGAAGCTTTCTTT.

The genes are TRBV6-9 and TRBJ2-2; D is tentatively TRBD1 or TRBD2 (6 bases each). The CDR3 totals 18 residues. Trimming took off 3 bases at V and 7 bases at J, with 24 bases between the two ends. The germline gives CDR1 MNHGY, CDR2 SVAAGI. The CDR3 is CASSYPLRPGASDGELFF. CDR3 coding DNA: TGTGCCAGCAGTTACCCACTCCGTCCGGGGGCCTCGGACGGGGAGCTGTTTTTT.

For the CDR3, the DNA is TGTGCCAGCAGCTCCCAGGGGGCAGGGGGCCACTCCTACGAGCAGTACTTC. Protein sequence: CASSSQGAGGHSYEQYF. V and J are TRBV7-6 and TRBJ2-7; 8 bases map to TRBD1. The V gene's germline CDR1 is SGHVS and CDR2 FNYEAQ. J gave up 0 bases and V 4 bases, and 11 bases lay outside the gene matches. The CDR3 totals 17 residues.

The V gene is TRBV6-6, the J gene TRBJ1-1; D not resolved. Trimming took off 9 bases at V and 3 bases at J, with 17 bases between the two ends. From germline, CDR1 is MNHNY and CDR2 SVGAGI (reference sequence). The length of the CDR3 is 14 residues. The CDR3: CASKLKTGDTEAFF. CDR3 coding DNA: TGTGCCAGTAAGCTGAAGACGGGTGACACTGAAGCTTTCTTT.

The chain couples TRBV5-1 to TRBJ2-7, with a weak D call TRBD1 (5 bases). The CDR3 extends over 16 amino acids. Deletions cut 0 bases from V and 2 bases from J, with 15 bases between. The germline gives CDR1 SGHRS, CDR2 YFSETQ. CDR3 sequence reads: CASSLVGLGQAYEQYF. The CDR3 DNA sequence: TGCGCCAGCAGCTTGGTTGGCCTGGGGCAGGCCTACGAGCAGTACTTC.

The count of this clone is one. This rearrangement joins TRBV5-1 to TRBJ2-1; TRBD2 agrees at 11 bases. Germline CDR1 and CDR2: SGHRS and YFSETQ. The CDR3 has 15 residues. V was pared by 4 bases and J by 9 bases, with 9 bases of the junction left unmatched. This chain's CDR3 is CASSQPTSGIFEQFF. The CDR3 DNA reads as TGCGCCAGCAGCCAGCCGACTAGCGGGATTTTTGAGCAGTTCTTC.

This chain uses TRBV7-8 with TRBJ2-3, with TRBD1 identical over 12 bases. The CDR3 has 17 residues. Unmatched junction bases numbered 6, after V lost 1 base and J lost 4 bases. CDR1 is SGHVS, CDR2 FQNEAQ, per germline. CDR3 residues: CASSLVTGTGGADTQYF. In nucleotides, the CDR3 is TGTGCCAGCAGCTTAGTAACCGGGACAGGGGGCGCAGATACGCAGTATTTT.

The CDR3 loop is CASSFLGDRGQETQYF. For the CDR3, the DNA is TGTGCCAGCAGCTTCCTGGGGGACAGGGGCCAAGAGACCCAGTACTTC. The chain carries TRBV11-1 and TRBJ2-5; 10 bases map to TRBD1. Germline trimming cut 3 bases from V and 1 base from J; bases unmatched to any gene: 5. Germline loops: CDR1 SGHAT, CDR2 FQDESV (reference sequence). The CDR3 length is 16 residues.

This chain uses TRBV19 with TRBJ1-2; 11 positions match TRBD1. Trimming cost V 5 bases and J 3 bases; bases outside gene matches: 5. Germline V CDR1 and CDR2: LNHDA, SQIVND (reference sequence). This CDR3 contains 15 residues. The CDR3 DNA reads as TGTGCCAGTAGTGACCGGACAGGGGGCGACTATGGCTACACCTTC. Protein product: CASSDRTGGDYGYTF.

V gene TRBV7-9 combines with J gene TRBJ2-3; D gene unclear. The V gene's germline CDR1 is SEHNR and CDR2 FQNEAQ (reference sequence). CDR3 length: 16 residues. Between the trimmed V and J ends, which lost 5 bases and 2 bases, there was a span of 17 bases. In DNA, the CDR3 is TGTGCCAGCAGCCGTGTTAGTGTGGGGTCCACAGATACGCAGTATTTT. It codes for CASSRVSVGSTDTQYF.

V and J are TRBV19 and TRBJ2-1, with D perhaps TRBD2 (6 bases). Per germline, CDR1 LNHDA and CDR2 SQIVND (reference sequence). Trimming removed 7 bases from V and 6 bases from J, with 16 bases in between. The CDR3 spans 14 residues. The CDR3 DNA follows: TGTGCCAGTACCCCCCCGGGACTCGTCAATGAGCAGTTCTTC. Its protein is CASTPPGLVNEQFF.